The rows below give T cell receptor beta chains drawn from one sample of a study of vaccination and CD4 T cells after COVID-19. TCRdb re-analysed the PCR reads in MiXCR, keeping a single row per CDR3 protein. The sample yields about 15,000 distinct CDR3 sequences, 52% seen once. These TCRs' antigens remain unknown. The sequencing sample was made of CD4+ T cells from blood, cultured in vitro. The receptors here all came from a human donor who had recovered from COVID-19. Each CDR3 is given with its conserved first and last residue. D genes are given only for firm matches. Clone size is stated in some rows and not others, as once, few, many or a class when expanded.

V,D,size,J,CDR3,DNA
TRBV19,TRBD2,.,TRBJ2-1,CASSMDPPWVREDEQFF,TGTGCCAGTAGTATGGATCCCCCTTGGGTTCGGGAGGATGAGCAGTTCTTC
TRBV7-8,.,.,TRBJ2-5,CASSLGLTETQYF,TGTGCCAGCAGCTTAGGCCTCACGGAGACCCAGTACTTC
TRBV7-9,.,.,TRBJ1-1,CASTIGESIEAFF,TGTGCCAGCACCATAGGGGAGTCAATTGAAGCTTTCTTT
TRBV6-1,.,few,TRBJ2-5,CASSVQRTQETQYF,TGTGCCAGCAGTGTACAGAGGACCCAAGAGACCCAGTACTTC
TRBV6-1,.,medium-sized,TRBJ1-2,CAGSRIGSYGYTF,TGTGCCGGCAGTCGAATAGGCTCCTATGGCTACACCTTC
TRBV30,.,.,TRBJ2-3,CAWNTATDTQYF,TGTGCCTGGAATACTGCCACAGATACGCAGTATTTT
TRBV18,.,.,TRBJ2-2,CASSPQPTGELFF,TGTGCCAGCTCACCCCAACCCACCGGGGAGCTGTTTTTT
TRBV15,TRBD1,few,TRBJ2-5,CATSRRGQAQETQYF,TGTGCCACCAGCAGGCGGGGACAGGCCCAAGAGACCCAGTACTTC
TRBV6-1,.,.,TRBJ1-6,CASRRVGGVPSNSPLHF,TGTGCCAGCAGGAGGGTCGGGGGCGTTCCTTCCAATTCACCCCTCCACTTT
TRBV29-1,.,.,TRBJ2-1,CSVAALNEQFF,TGCAGCGTTGCAGCCTTAAATGAGCAGTTCTTC
TRBV7-6,TRBD2,.,TRBJ2-7,CASSRSTSGSDEQYF,TGTGCCAGCAGCAGGTCGACTAGCGGGAGTGACGAGCAGTACTTC
TRBV20-1,.,.,TRBJ2-2,CSARVGRQSTGELFF,TGCAGTGCTAGAGTTGGCAGACAGAGCACCGGGGAGCTGTTTTTT
TRBV11-2,TRBD1,large,TRBJ2-3,CASSRRTGEADTQYF,TGTGCCAGCAGCAGAAGGACAGGGGAGGCAGATACGCAGTATTTT
TRBV2,.,.,TRBJ1-5,CASSEVRGGTQPQHF,TGTGCCAGCAGTGAAGTAAGAGGAGGGACTCAGCCCCAGCATTTT
TRBV27,TRBD2,few,TRBJ2-1,CASSLRGLAISYNEQFF,TGTGCCAGCAGTTTAAGGGGACTAGCGATCTCCTACAATGAGCAGTTCTTC
TRBV5-1,.,.,TRBJ2-2,CASSHARGTGELFF,TGCGCCAGCAGCCACGCGAGGGGGACCGGGGAGCTGTTTTTT
TRBV20-1,.,.,TRBJ2-5,CSATPLEVKTQYF,TGCAGTGCTACCCCACTGGAGGTCAAGACCCAGTACTTC
TRBV6-5,.,.,TRBJ1-5,CASSYSWGDRPQHF,TGTGCCAGCAGTTACTCCTGGGGGGATCGGCCCCAGCATTTT
TRBV6-1,.,few,TRBJ1-5,CASRGYGYQPQHF,TGTGCCAGCAGGGGCTATGGATATCAGCCCCAGCATTTT
TRBV6-5,.,.,TRBJ2-3,CASSYARPDTQYF,TGTGCCAGCAGTTACGCCCGACCAGATACGCAGTATTTT
TRBV19,.,.,TRBJ2-3,CASSPGGQAITDTQYF,TGTGCCAGTAGTCCGGGGGGACAGGCAATCACAGATACGCAGTATTTT
TRBV27,TRBD1,.,TRBJ1-1,CASSFRDRGQPEAFF,TGTGCCAGCAGTTTCCGGGACAGGGGGCAGCCTGAAGCTTTCTTT
TRBV10-3,TRBD1,.,TRBJ1-5,CAISSDRDRQPQHF,TGTGCCATCAGTTCGGACAGGGATCGTCAGCCCCAGCATTTT
TRBV20-1,TRBD1,.,TRBJ1-2,CSARGGQGYYGYTF,TGCAGTGCTAGAGGAGGACAGGGTTATTATGGCTACACCTTC
TRBV11-2,TRBD1,.,TRBJ2-3,CASSLGRTGGADTQYF,TGTGCCAGCAGCTTAGGGAGGACAGGGGGCGCAGATACGCAGTATTTT
TRBV5-1,TRBD2,.,TRBJ2-1,CASSLGAGGPPYNEQFF,TGCGCCAGCAGCTTAGGAGCGGGAGGGCCCCCCTACAATGAGCAGTTCTTC
TRBV4-1,.,.,TRBJ1-1,CASSLRSWGDTEAFF,TGCGCCAGCAGCCTCAGATCGTGGGGCGACACTGAAGCTTTCTTT
TRBV19,.,.,TRBJ2-7,CASSLGGGLSSYEQYF,TGTGCCAGTAGCCTGGGTGGGGGGCTCAGCTCCTACGAGCAGTACTTC
TRBV6-1,TRBD1,.,TRBJ1-2,CASNPGQGSGDGYTF,TGTGCCAGCAATCCGGGACAGGGGTCAGGGGATGGCTACACCTTC
TRBV30,.,few,TRBJ1-5,CAWSAAPRSYQPQHF,TGTGCCTGGAGTGCCGCTCCCCGGAGTTATCAGCCCCAGCATTTT
TRBV9,TRBD1,.,TRBJ2-5,CASSVAGDRGRETQYF,TGTGCCAGCAGCGTAGCCGGGGACAGGGGAAGGGAGACCCAGTACTTC
TRBV29-1,TRBD2,medium-sized,TRBJ2-1,CSVTPSGAYNEQFF,TGCAGCGTCACACCTAGCGGGGCATACAATGAGCAGTTCTTC
TRBV9,TRBD1,.,TRBJ2-3,CASSFRDRYTQYF,TGTGCCAGCAGCTTTCGGGACAGATATACGCAGTATTTT
TRBV6-2/TRBV6-3,.,.,TRBJ2-5,CASSNPERTQYF,TGTGCCAGCAGTAACCCCGAGAGGACCCAGTACTTC
TRBV7-9,.,.,TRBJ2-7,CASSLTSDEQYF,TGTGCCAGCAGCCTGACCTCAGACGAGCAGTACTTC
TRBV7-2,TRBD1,.,TRBJ2-4,CASSFRGSIQYF,TGTGCCAGCAGCTTCAGGGGGAGCATTCAGTACTTC
TRBV5-1,.,.,TRBJ1-1,CASSMGRWDTEAFF,TGCGCCAGCAGCATGGGGCGATGGGACACTGAAGCTTTCTTT
TRBV6-5,TRBD1,.,TRBJ2-2,CASSYRTGVETGELFF,TGTGCCAGCAGTTACAGGACAGGGGTGGAGACCGGGGAGCTGTTTTTT
TRBV10-3,.,few,TRBJ2-7,CAITPGALYEQYF,TGTGCCATCACCCCCGGGGCCCTCTACGAGCAGTACTTC
TRBV7-3,.,.,TRBJ2-5,CASSLSLGETQYF,TGTGCCAGCAGCTTAAGTCTAGGGGAGACCCAGTACTTC
TRBV28,TRBD2,.,TRBJ2-2,CASSLRASGRYTGELFF,TGTGCCAGCAGTCTAAGGGCTAGCGGGCGATACACCGGGGAGCTGTTTTTT
TRBV5-1,TRBD1,few,TRBJ1-1,CASSSEGAPDGAFF,TGCGCCAGCAGCTCCGAGGGGGCACCGGATGGAGCTTTCTTT
TRBV6-1,.,.,TRBJ2-7,CASRRTKPYEQYF,TGTGCCAGCAGACGGACTAAGCCCTACGAGCAGTACTTC
TRBV6-1,.,.,TRBJ2-2,CASIFLHGELFF,TGTGCCAGCATCTTCCTGCACGGGGAGCTGTTTTTT
TRBV6-1,.,once,TRBJ2-7,CASSRDGTFYEQYF,TGTGCCAGCAGTCGGGACGGAACTTTTTACGAGCAGTACTTC
TRBV2,TRBD2,few,TRBJ2-7,CASRETGGVYEQYF,TGTGCCAGCAGGGAAACTGGGGGGGTTTACGAGCAGTACTTC
TRBV20-1,TRBD2,.,TRBJ2-7,CSASPSGRVTWEQYF,TGCAGTGCTAGTCCTAGCGGGAGGGTTACATGGGAGCAGTACTTC